This TCR beta chain is from a study of T cell repertoires in cytomegalovirus infection. As for the study in general: CMV epitopes, recently identified HLA-C-restricted and well-studied HLA-B-restricted, were used. Through public TCR beta signatures, both CMV infection and matching HLA type were indicated.

CDR3 size: 14 residues. Germline CDR1 SGHVS, CDR2 FQNEAQ. Details on this clonotype: What it binds is unknown. One end of the junction does not line up with germline, which may come from a read error.

TCRdb reanalysed the reads using MiXCR and keeps one entry per CDR3 protein. The sample has 650,000 to 900,000 distinct CDR3 sequences; 32% are singletons. The sequences come from cultured CD8+ T cells from PBMCs, collected from culture after CMV antigen stimulation. V and J are TRBV7-8 and TRBJ1-2; no definite D call. This clonotype originated in a human donor in good health (CMV status not recorded). Some clones in this sample may be carry-over from other donors' samples. For the CDR3, the DNA is TGTGCCAGCAGCTTAGCTTCCACCAACTATGTCTACACCTTC. Residues: CASSLASTNYVYTF.